These T cell receptor beta chains were read from a single sample in a study of T cell responses to AZD1222 COVID-19 vaccine. Sequencing was performed with immunoSEQ multiplex PCR; in TCRdb, only in-frame clones are kept and a portion is missing. The sample has 140,000 to 150,000 clones; roughly 91% are singletons. Specimen: peripheral blood, collected on day 0 of AZD1222 vaccination. The receptors derive from an adult in good health. Both conserved end residues are part of each CDR3. D genes are given only for firm matches. Size is omitted from some rows. Given values are once, few, many or a class for expanded clones.

J	V	size	D	DNA	CDR3
TRBJ2-6	TRBV20-1	-	-	TGCAGTGCTAGTTCGGTAGGGCTTACCAGCTCTGGGGCCAACGTCCTGACTTTC	CSASSVGLTSSGANVLTF
TRBJ2-1	TRBV6-5	-	-	TGTGCCAGCCGCTATGAGTCCTACAATGAGCAGTTCTTC	CASRYESYNEQFF
TRBJ1-1	TRBV2	-	-	TGTGCCAGCAGTGAAATTCGGACGGCTGAAGCTTTCTTT	CASSEIRTAEAFF
TRBJ1-3	TRBV3-1/TRBV3-2	-	-	TGTGCCAGCAGCCAGACACGGAACTCTGGAAACACCATATATTTT	CASSQTRNSGNTIYF
TRBJ1-5	TRBV4-1	-	-	TGCGCCAGCAGCCAAGATGTGACAGCGAATCAGCCCCAGCATTTT	CASSQDVTANQPQHF
TRBJ2-6	TRBV7-2	-	-	TGTGCCAGCAGACAGGCAGGTGTCTGGGCCAACGTCCTGACTTTC	CASRQAGVWANVLTF
TRBJ2-2	TRBV20-1	-	TRBD2	TGCAGTGCTAGTAGCGGGCTCGGCGGGGAGCTGTTTTTT	CSASSGLGGELFF
TRBJ1-4	TRBV6-5	-	-	TGTGCCAGCATTCGGGACAACCCAACTAATGAAAAACTGTTTTTT	CASIRDNPTNEKLFF
TRBJ2-4	TRBV18	once	-	TGTGCCAGCTCACCACCAAGGGACTCCAGGGCCAAAAACATTCAGTACTTC	CASSPPRDSRAKNIQYF
TRBJ1-4	TRBV9	-	-	TGTGCCAGCAGCGTAGATTGGGCCGCGGAAAAACTGTTTTTT	CASSVDWAAEKLFF
TRBJ2-2	TRBV5-4	-	-	TGTGCCAGCAGCAGAGGGAGTTACCGGACCGGGGAGCTGTTTTTT	CASSRGSYRTGELFF
TRBJ1-1	TRBV6-5	-	-	TGTGCCAGCAATACTGGGGGGCGGTCCACTGAAGCTTTCTTT	CASNTGGRSTEAFF
TRBJ2-3	TRBV30	-	-	TGTGCCTGGAGCGGTAGCGGGACAGACACAGATACGCAGTATTTT	CAWSGSGTDTDTQYF
TRBJ1-6	TRBV4-1	-	-	TGCGCCAGCAGCCAGGAGTCGCGTTCACCCCTCCACTTT	CASSQESRSPLHF
TRBJ2-5	TRBV5-4	once	TRBD1	TGTGCCAGCAGCTTGGATTATGCGACAGGGGTCCAAGAGACCCAGTACTTC	CASSLDYATGVQETQYF
TRBJ1-2	TRBV6-5	-	-	TGTGCCAGCGGTAGTACCGGGACAAATAACTATGGCTACACCTTC	CASGSTGTNNYGYTF
TRBJ1-1	TRBV29-1	-	-	TGCAGCGTTGAAGGGGCTGGGAGGAAAGCTTTCTTT	CSVEGAGRKAFF
TRBJ1-6	TRBV14	-	-	TGTGCCAGCAGCCGGGAGCAAGGGACCCTTAATTCACCCCTCCACTTT	CASSREQGTLNSPLHF
TRBJ1-2	TRBV6-5	-	-	TGTGCCAGCAGTTACTCGACACAGCTCGGCCGCGGCTACACCTTC	CASSYSTQLGRGYTF
TRBJ1-2	TRBV3-1/TRBV3-2	-	-	TGTGCCAGCAGCCCTCGGGGACGGCGGGGAGCTAACTATGGCTACACCTTC	CASSPRGRRGANYGYTF
TRBJ1-1	TRBV14	-	-	TGTGCCAGCAGCTCACAGCTTAACACTGAAGCTTTCTTT	CASSSQLNTEAFF
TRBJ1-2	TRBV4-1	-	-	TGCGCCAGCAGCCAAGATTTCAGCTTTAACTATGGCTACACCTTC	CASSQDFSFNYGYTF
TRBJ1-2	TRBV9	-	-	TGTGCCAGCACCCCTCCAGGCAGGGCCTATGGCTACACCTTC	CASTPPGRAYGYTF
TRBJ2-7	TRBV12-5	-	TRBD1	TGTGCTAGTGGCCCTGGGACAGGCCCTGGGGAGCAGTACTTC	CASGPGTGPGEQYF
TRBJ2-3	TRBV5-1	-	TRBD2	TGCGCCAGCAGCTTGACCAGCGGGGGGGGGCGAAGGAGGGATACGCAGTATTTT	CASSLTSGGGRRRDTQYF
TRBJ2-7	TRBV14	-	-	TGTGCCAGCAGCCAAGATGTCGACAGTCGCTGGACCCGGGGGGAGCAGTACTTC	CASSQDVDSRWTRGEQYF
TRBJ1-2	TRBV6-5	-	-	TGTGCCAGCAGCCCCGGGCAGAGGGGCTACACCTTC	CASSPGQRGYTF
TRBJ2-2	TRBV4-2	-	-	TGTGCCAGCAGCCAAGACGGGAACACCGGGGAGCTGTTTTTT	CASSQDGNTGELFF
TRBJ2-3	TRBV3-1/TRBV3-2	-	TRBD2	TGTGCCAGCACCCAATTTTTAGGGCTAGCGGGAGGGCCATCCGATACGCAGTATTTT	CASTQFLGLAGGPSDTQYF
TRBJ1-5	TRBV7-9	few	-	TGTGCCAGCAGCTTTAACCCCCACCCTCAGCCCCAGCATTTT	CASSFNPHPQPQHF
TRBJ1-6	TRBV4-1	-	-	TGCGCCAGCAGCCAGTCCAGGGCAGATAATTCACCCCTCCACTTT	CASSQSRADNSPLHF
TRBJ2-3	TRBV4-1	-	TRBD2	TGCGCCAGCAGCCAAGACGTGACCCTAGCGGGGAGCACAGATACGCAGTATTTT	CASSQDVTLAGSTDTQYF
TRBJ2-4	TRBV2	few	TRBD2	TGTGCCAGCAGGCGGACTAGCGGGAGGGAAGGTACCAAAAACATTCAGTACTTC	CASRRTSGREGTKNIQYF
TRBJ1-3	TRBV12-5	-	-	TGTGCTAGTGGTTTGGTAATGGGTTACGGAAACACCATATATTTT	CASGLVMGYGNTIYF
TRBJ2-1	TRBV18	-	TRBD2	TGTGCCAGCTCATCTAGCGGGAGAGAGGACAATGAGCAGTTCTTC	CASSSSGREDNEQFF
TRBJ2-5	TRBV2	-	-	TGTGCCAGCAGTGCCAGGGCTGAGACCCAGTACTTC	CASSARAETQYF
TRBJ2-7	TRBV4-2	-	-	TGTGCCAGCAGCCAAGACGCCGGAACCACCTACGAGCAGTACTTC	CASSQDAGTTYEQYF
TRBJ1-5	TRBV18	-	-	TGTGCCAGCTCTCCGGACCGGAATCAGCCCCAGCATTTT	CASSPDRNQPQHF
TRBJ1-4	TRBV7-2	-	-	TGTGCCAGCAGCTTAGGCGGGGCTGCAACTAATGAAAAACTGTTTTTT	CASSLGGAATNEKLFF
TRBJ1-4	TRBV7-8	-	-	TGTGCCAGCAGCCTGGGGCAGCTTGAAAAACTGTTTTTT	CASSLGQLEKLFF
TRBJ1-1	TRBV19	-	TRBD1	TGTGCCAGTAGTACCAGGGGGGACACTGAAGCTTTCTTT	CASSTRGDTEAFF
TRBJ2-1	TRBV10-1	-	TRBD2	TGCGCCAGCAGTGAACGACTAGCGGGAGTCAATGAGCAGTTCTTC	CASSERLAGVNEQFF